In its sample, the clone carrying this T cell receptor beta chain was seen once. The sample belongs to a study of shared clonotypes between healthy human individuals. Assay: immunoSEQ multiplex PCR; the TCRdb copy retains only in-frame clones and omits some. The sample records about 600,000 clones, approximately 97% being singletons. Germline CDR1 and CDR2: MDHEN and SYDVKM. There are 18 residues in the CDR3. With 6 bases removed from V and 0 bases from J, the gap between germline ends came to 21 bases. The TCR sequence derives from a woman aged 25 to 39 in good health. Sample: naive CD4+ T cells sorted from blood. Specified subset: CD45RA+ positively selected. The chain recombines TRBV28 with TRBJ1-3; TRBD1 might be the D (6 bases). The CDR3 is CASRQGGRRSYSGNTIYF. CDR3 coding DNA: TGTGCCAGCAGACAAGGGGGGAGAAGATCGTACTCTGGAAACACCATATATTTT.